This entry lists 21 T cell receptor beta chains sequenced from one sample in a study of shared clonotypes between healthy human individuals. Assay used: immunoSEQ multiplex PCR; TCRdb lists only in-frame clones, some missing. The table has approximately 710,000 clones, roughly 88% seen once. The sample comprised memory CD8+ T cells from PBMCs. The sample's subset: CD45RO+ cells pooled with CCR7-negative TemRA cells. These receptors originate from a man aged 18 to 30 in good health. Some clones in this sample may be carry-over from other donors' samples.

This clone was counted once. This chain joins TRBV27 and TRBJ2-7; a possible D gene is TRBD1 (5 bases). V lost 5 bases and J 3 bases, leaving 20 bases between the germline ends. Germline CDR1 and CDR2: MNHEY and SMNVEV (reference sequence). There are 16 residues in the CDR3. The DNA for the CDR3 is TGTGCCAGCAGTAACTCTAGGGGTCCTCTCCTCTACGAGCAGTACTTC. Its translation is CASSNSRGPLLYEQYF.

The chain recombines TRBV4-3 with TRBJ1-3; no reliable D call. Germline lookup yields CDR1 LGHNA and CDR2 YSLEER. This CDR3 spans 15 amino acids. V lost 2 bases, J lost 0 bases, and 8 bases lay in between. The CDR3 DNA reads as TGCGCCAGCAGCCAACACAGAGCCTCTGGAAACACCATATATTTT. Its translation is CASSQHRASGNTIYF.

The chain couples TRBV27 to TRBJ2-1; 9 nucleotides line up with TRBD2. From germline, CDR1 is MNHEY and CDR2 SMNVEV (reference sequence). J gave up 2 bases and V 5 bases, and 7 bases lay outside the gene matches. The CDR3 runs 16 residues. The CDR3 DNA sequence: TGTGCCAGCAGTCGGACTAGCGCGGCTACCTACAATGAGCAGTTCTTC. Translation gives CASSRTSAATYNEQFF.

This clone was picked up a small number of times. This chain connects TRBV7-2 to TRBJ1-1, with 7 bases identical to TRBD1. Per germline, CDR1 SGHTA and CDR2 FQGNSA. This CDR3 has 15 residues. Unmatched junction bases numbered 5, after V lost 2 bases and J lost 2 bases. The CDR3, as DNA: TGTGCCAGCAGCTTACGACAGGGTATCAACACTGAAGCTTTCTTT. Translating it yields CASSLRQGINTEAFF.

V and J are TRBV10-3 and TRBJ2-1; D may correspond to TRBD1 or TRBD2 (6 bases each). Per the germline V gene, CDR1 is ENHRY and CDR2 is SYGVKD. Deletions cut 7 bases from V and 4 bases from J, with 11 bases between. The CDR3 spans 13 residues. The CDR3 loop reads CAITEGVYNEQFF. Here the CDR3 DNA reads TGTGCCATCACGGAGGGGGTATACAATGAGCAGTTCTTC.

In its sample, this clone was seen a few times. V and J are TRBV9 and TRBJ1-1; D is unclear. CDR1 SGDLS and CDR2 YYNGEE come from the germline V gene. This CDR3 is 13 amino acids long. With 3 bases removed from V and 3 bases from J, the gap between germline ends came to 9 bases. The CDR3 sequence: CASSDGPYTEAFF. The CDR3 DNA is TGTGCCAGCAGCGACGGGCCATACACTGAAGCTTTCTTT.

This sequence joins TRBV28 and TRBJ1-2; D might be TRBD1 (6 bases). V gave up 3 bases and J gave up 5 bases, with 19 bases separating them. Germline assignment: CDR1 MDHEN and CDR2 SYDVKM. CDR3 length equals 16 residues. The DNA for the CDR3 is TGTGCCAGCAGTTTCCCAGGGGTGGGGGTAACATATGGCTACACCTTC. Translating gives CASSFPGVGVTYGYTF.

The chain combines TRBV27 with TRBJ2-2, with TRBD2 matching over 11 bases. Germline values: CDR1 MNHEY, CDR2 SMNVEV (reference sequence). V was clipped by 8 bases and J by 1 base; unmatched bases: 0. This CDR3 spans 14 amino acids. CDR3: CASGTSGNTGELFF. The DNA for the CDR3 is TGTGCCAGCGGGACTAGCGGGAACACCGGGGAGCTGTTTTTT.

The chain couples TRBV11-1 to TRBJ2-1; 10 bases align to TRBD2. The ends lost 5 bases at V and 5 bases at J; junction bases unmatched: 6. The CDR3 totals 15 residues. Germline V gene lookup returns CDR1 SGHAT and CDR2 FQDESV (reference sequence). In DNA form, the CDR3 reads TGTGCCAGCAGCCCGAGACTAGCGGGCGACAATGAGCAGTTCTTC. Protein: CASSPRLAGDNEQFF.

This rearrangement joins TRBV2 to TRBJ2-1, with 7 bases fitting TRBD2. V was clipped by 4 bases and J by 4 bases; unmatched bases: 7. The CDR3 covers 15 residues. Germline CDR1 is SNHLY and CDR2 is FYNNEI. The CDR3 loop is CASSVGLAAYNEQFF. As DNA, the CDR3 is TGTGCCAGCAGTGTCGGGCTAGCGGCATACAATGAGCAGTTCTTC.

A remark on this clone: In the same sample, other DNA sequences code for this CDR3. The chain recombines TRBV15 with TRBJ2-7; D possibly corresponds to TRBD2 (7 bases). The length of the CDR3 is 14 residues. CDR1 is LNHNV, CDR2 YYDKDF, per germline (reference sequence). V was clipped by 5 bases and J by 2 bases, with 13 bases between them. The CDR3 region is CATSRGAGPYEQYF. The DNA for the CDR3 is TGTGCCACCAGCCGGGGGGCAGGGCCCTACGAGCAGTACTTC.

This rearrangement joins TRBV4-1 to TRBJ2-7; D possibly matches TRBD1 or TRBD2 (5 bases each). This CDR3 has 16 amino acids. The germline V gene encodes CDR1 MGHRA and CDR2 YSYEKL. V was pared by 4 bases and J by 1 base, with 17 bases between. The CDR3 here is CASSPLRGSASYEQYF. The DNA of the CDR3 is TGCGCCAGCAGCCCTCTGAGGGGTAGCGCGTCCTACGAGCAGTACTTC.

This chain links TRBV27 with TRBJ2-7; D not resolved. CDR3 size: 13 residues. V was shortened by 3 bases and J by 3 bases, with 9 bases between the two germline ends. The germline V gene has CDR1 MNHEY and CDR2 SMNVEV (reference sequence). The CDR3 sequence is CASSFARNYEQYF. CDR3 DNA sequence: TGTGCCAGCAGTTTCGCACGGAACTACGAGCAGTACTTC.

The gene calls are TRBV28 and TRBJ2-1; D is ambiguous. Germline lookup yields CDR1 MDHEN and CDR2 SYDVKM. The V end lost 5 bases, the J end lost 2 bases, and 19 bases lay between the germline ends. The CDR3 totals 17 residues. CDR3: CASSPPAELEAYNEQFF. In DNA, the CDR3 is TGTGCCAGCAGTCCTCCCGCCGAGCTCGAAGCCTACAATGAGCAGTTCTTC.

The CDR3 bases are TGCAGTGAACAGGGCGGCTACACCTTC. This translates into CSEQGGYTF. This chain links TRBV20-1 with TRBJ1-2; weak D call: TRBD1 (6 bases). Trimming stripped 7 bases from V and 8 bases from J, with 8 bases between. There are 9 residues in the CDR3. Germline loops: CDR1 DFQATT, CDR2 SNEGSKA (reference sequence).

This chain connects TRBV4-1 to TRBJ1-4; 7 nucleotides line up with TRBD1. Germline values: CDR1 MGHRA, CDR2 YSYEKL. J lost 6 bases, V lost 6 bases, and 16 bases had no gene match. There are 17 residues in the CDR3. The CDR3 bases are TGCGCCAGCAGACATTTGGGCAGGGGGGCCGGGCATGAAAAACTGTTTTTT. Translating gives CASRHLGRGAGHEKLFF.

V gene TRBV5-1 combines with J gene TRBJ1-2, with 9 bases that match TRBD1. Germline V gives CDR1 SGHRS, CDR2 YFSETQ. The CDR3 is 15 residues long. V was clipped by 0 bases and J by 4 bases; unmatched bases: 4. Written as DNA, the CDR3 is TGCGCCAGCAGCTTGGGGGACAGGGTGTTCTATGGCTACACCTTC. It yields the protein CASSLGDRVFYGYTF.

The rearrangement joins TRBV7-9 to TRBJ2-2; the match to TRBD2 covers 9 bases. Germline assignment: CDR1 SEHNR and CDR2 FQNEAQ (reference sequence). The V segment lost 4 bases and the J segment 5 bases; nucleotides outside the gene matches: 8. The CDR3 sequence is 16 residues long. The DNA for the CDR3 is TGTGCCAGCAGCTCGGCGGGAGGGCGATGGACCGGGGAGCTGTTTTTT. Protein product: CASSSAGGRWTGELFF.

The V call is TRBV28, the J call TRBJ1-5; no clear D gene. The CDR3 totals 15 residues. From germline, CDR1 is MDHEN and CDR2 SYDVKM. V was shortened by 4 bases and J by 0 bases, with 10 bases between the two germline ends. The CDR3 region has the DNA TGTGCCAGCAGTTCCCCGGACGGTAGCAATCAGCCCCAGCATTTT. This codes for CASSSPDGSNQPQHF. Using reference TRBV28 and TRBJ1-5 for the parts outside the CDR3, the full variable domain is DVKVTQSSRYLVKRTGEKVFLECVQDMDHENMFWYRQDPGLGLRLIYFSYDVKMKEKGDIPEGYSVSREKKERFSLILESASTNQTSMYLCASSSPDGSNQPQHFGDGTRLSIL.

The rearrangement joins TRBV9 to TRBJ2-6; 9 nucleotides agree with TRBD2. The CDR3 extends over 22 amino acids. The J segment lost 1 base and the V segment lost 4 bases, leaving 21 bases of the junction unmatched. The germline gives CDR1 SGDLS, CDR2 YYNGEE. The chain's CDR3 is CASSFRQGGLAGMYSGANVLTF. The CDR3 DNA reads TGTGCCAGCAGCTTTCGCCAAGGTGGGCTAGCGGGAATGTATTCTGGGGCCAACGTCCTGACTTTC.

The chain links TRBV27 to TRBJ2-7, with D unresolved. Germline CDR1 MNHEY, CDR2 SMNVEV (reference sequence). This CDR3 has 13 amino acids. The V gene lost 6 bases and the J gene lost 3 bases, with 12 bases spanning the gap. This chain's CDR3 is CASSPFTLYEQYF. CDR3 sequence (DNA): TGTGCCAGCAGCCCCTTTACTCTCTACGAGCAGTACTTC.